A selection of T cell receptor beta chains follows, all from one sample in a study of CD8 T cell repertoires and HIV-1 epitope variants. The protocol was immunoSEQ multiplex PCR, while the TCRdb copy is restricted to in-frame clones and leaves out a portion. The table shows roughly 100,000 clones, with around 75% occurring only once. Sequencing was performed on uncultured baseline CD8+ T cells from peripheral blood mononuclear cells (PBMCs). Source of these receptors: a male donor with HIV. The CDR3 runs from the conserved cysteine through the conserved F or W. Each record gives: D gene, J gene, clone size, V gene, CDR3 protein, CDR3 DNA. The D gene is left open where the match is weak. Size is omitted from some rows. Given values are once, few, many or a class for expanded clones.

d_gene: .; j_gene: TRBJ2-5; abundance: .; v_gene: TRBV11-1; CDR3aa: CASSPPGRRRTQYF; CDR3nt: TGTGCCAGCAGCCCCCCGGGCAGGAGGCGGACCCAGTACTTC
d_gene: .; j_gene: TRBJ2-7; abundance: .; v_gene: TRBV11-1; CDR3aa: CASSTGSSYEQYF; CDR3nt: TGTGCCAGCAGCACAGGTTCCTCCTACGAGCAGTACTTC
d_gene: .; j_gene: TRBJ1-1; abundance: .; v_gene: TRBV29-1; CDR3aa: CSVGRGLYTEAFF; CDR3nt: TGCAGCGTTGGTCGGGGCCTCTACACTGAAGCTTTCTTT
d_gene: TRBD2; j_gene: TRBJ2-7; abundance: .; v_gene: TRBV6-5; CDR3aa: CASSSYQTSASYEQYF; CDR3nt: TGTGCCAGCAGTTCCTACCAGACTAGCGCTTCCTACGAGCAGTACTTC
d_gene: TRBD1; j_gene: TRBJ1-4; abundance: .; v_gene: TRBV15; CDR3aa: CATMRDREVSEKLFF; CDR3nt: TGTGCCACCATGAGAGACAGGGAAGTGAGTGAAAAACTGTTTTTT
d_gene: .; j_gene: TRBJ2-1; abundance: once; v_gene: TRBV7-2; CDR3aa: CASSLRDGAADNEQFF; CDR3nt: TGTGCCAGCAGCTTAAGGGACGGAGCCGCCGACAATGAGCAGTTCTTC
d_gene: .; j_gene: TRBJ1-4; abundance: .; v_gene: TRBV14; CDR3aa: CASSQGLVEKARGGGSNEKLFF; CDR3nt: TGTGCCAGCAGCCAAGGGTTAGTCGAAAAAGCGCGCGGTGGGGGCTCTAATGAAAAACTGTTTTTT
d_gene: TRBD1; j_gene: TRBJ1-2; abundance: .; v_gene: TRBV27; CDR3aa: CASSRQGNGYTF; CDR3nt: TGTGCCAGCAGTCGACAGGGGAATGGCTACACCTTC
d_gene: .; j_gene: TRBJ2-3; abundance: .; v_gene: TRBV9; CDR3aa: CASSVDQLVADTQYF; CDR3nt: TGTGCCAGCAGCGTAGATCAGCTTGTGGCAGATACGCAGTATTTT
d_gene: TRBD1; j_gene: TRBJ1-4; abundance: .; v_gene: TRBV28; CDR3aa: CASLEGTGFEKLFF; CDR3nt: TGTGCCAGCCTAGAGGGGACAGGGTTTGAAAAACTGTTTTTT
d_gene: .; j_gene: TRBJ2-7; abundance: .; v_gene: TRBV5-1; CDR3aa: CASSLGPSSYEQYF; CDR3nt: TGCGCCAGCAGCTTGGGTCCTAGCTCCTACGAGCAGTACTTC
d_gene: .; j_gene: TRBJ2-5; abundance: .; v_gene: TRBV28; CDR3aa: CASSSLTLRWETQYF; CDR3nt: TGTGCCAGCAGTTCCCTGACCCTACGATGGGAGACCCAGTACTTC
d_gene: .; j_gene: TRBJ1-5; abundance: few; v_gene: TRBV7-6; CDR3aa: CASSLGAAPSQALYF; CDR3nt: TGTGCCAGCAGCTTAGGAGCAGCTCCGAGTCAAGCCCTTTATTTT
d_gene: TRBD2; j_gene: TRBJ2-7; abundance: .; v_gene: TRBV19; CDR3aa: CASSKGLAGESYEQYF; CDR3nt: TGTGCCAGTAGTAAGGGACTGGCGGGAGAGTCCTACGAGCAGTACTTC
d_gene: .; j_gene: TRBJ2-3; abundance: .; v_gene: TRBV9; CDR3aa: CASSVGGRPDTQYF; CDR3nt: TGTGCCAGCAGCGTAGGAGGGCGTCCAGATACGCAGTATTTT
d_gene: .; j_gene: TRBJ1-4; abundance: .; v_gene: TRBV30; CDR3aa: CAWRFGSQANEKLFF; CDR3nt: TGTGCCTGGAGGTTCGGGAGTCAGGCTAATGAAAAACTGTTTTTT
d_gene: TRBD1; j_gene: TRBJ2-6; abundance: many; v_gene: TRBV4-3; CDR3aa: CASSQRQGRSGANVLTF; CDR3nt: TGCGCCAGCAGCCAAAGACAGGGGAGGTCTGGGGCCAACGTCCTGACTTTC
d_gene: .; j_gene: TRBJ2-5; abundance: .; v_gene: TRBV9; CDR3aa: CASSVGVSTETQYF; CDR3nt: TGTGCCAGCAGCGTAGGAGTCTCCACAGAGACCCAGTACTTC
d_gene: .; j_gene: TRBJ1-1; abundance: .; v_gene: TRBV13; CDR3aa: CASSFRAFTEAFF; CDR3nt: TGTGCCAGCAGCTTCAGGGCTTTCACTGAAGCTTTCTTT
d_gene: .; j_gene: TRBJ1-1; abundance: .; v_gene: TRBV27; CDR3aa: CASSREEGTEAFF; CDR3nt: TGTGCCAGCAGTAGGGAGGAGGGCACTGAAGCTTTCTTT
d_gene: .; j_gene: TRBJ1-6; abundance: .; v_gene: TRBV4-3; CDR3aa: CASSQDPRGGSPLHF; CDR3nt: TGCGCCAGCAGCCAAGACCCCAGGGGAGGGTCACCCCTCCACTTT
d_gene: .; j_gene: TRBJ2-5; abundance: .; v_gene: TRBV29-1; CDR3aa: CSVEFRSRETQYF; CDR3nt: TGCAGCGTTGAATTCCGGTCTAGGGAGACCCAGTACTTC
d_gene: .; j_gene: TRBJ2-1; abundance: once; v_gene: TRBV19; CDR3aa: CASSMEPPSNEQFF; CDR3nt: TGTGCCAGTAGTATGGAACCGCCATCCAATGAGCAGTTCTTC
d_gene: TRBD1; j_gene: TRBJ1-3; abundance: .; v_gene: TRBV5-1; CDR3aa: CASSVDVTGNSGNTIYF; CDR3nt: TGCGCCAGCAGCGTCGATGTGACAGGGAACTCTGGAAACACCATATATTTT
d_gene: TRBD2; j_gene: TRBJ2-5; abundance: .; v_gene: TRBV6-6; CDR3aa: CASSYSASGGQETQYF; CDR3nt: TGTGCCAGCAGTTACTCGGCTAGCGGGGGCCAAGAGACCCAGTACTTC
d_gene: .; j_gene: TRBJ2-3; abundance: .; v_gene: TRBV4-2; CDR3aa: CASSQKGVGGTDTQYF; CDR3nt: TGTGCCAGCAGCCAGAAGGGGGTGGGGGGCACAGATACGCAGTATTTT
d_gene: .; j_gene: TRBJ2-7; abundance: .; v_gene: TRBV7-9; CDR3aa: CASSLARGGGEQYF; CDR3nt: TGTGCCAGCAGCTTAGCGAGGGGAGGAGGGGAGCAGTACTTC
d_gene: .; j_gene: TRBJ2-7; abundance: .; v_gene: TRBV28; CDR3aa: CASSSVTYEQYF; CDR3nt: TGTGCCAGCAGCTCGGTGACCTACGAGCAGTACTTC
d_gene: TRBD2; j_gene: TRBJ2-5; abundance: .; v_gene: TRBV7-9; CDR3aa: CASSETSGRAQETQYF; CDR3nt: TGTGCCAGCAGCGAGACTAGCGGGAGGGCCCAAGAGACCCAGTACTTC
d_gene: .; j_gene: TRBJ1-4; abundance: .; v_gene: TRBV14; CDR3aa: CASSPGAEKLFF; CDR3nt: TGTGCCAGCAGCCCGGGGGCCGAAAAACTGTTTTTT
d_gene: TRBD2; j_gene: TRBJ2-3; abundance: .; v_gene: TRBV19; CDR3aa: CASRGSGGLLPSTDTQYF; CDR3nt: TGTGCCAGTAGAGGTAGCGGGGGGCTTTTACCTAGCACAGATACGCAGTATTTT
d_gene: TRBD2; j_gene: TRBJ2-7; abundance: .; v_gene: TRBV14; CDR3aa: CATSLAGGRGEQYF; CDR3nt: TGTGCCACCTCGCTAGCGGGAGGGCGTGGCGAGCAGTACTTC
d_gene: .; j_gene: TRBJ2-1; abundance: .; v_gene: TRBV9; CDR3aa: CASSVGGRGTYNEQFF; CDR3nt: TGTGCCAGCAGCGTAGGGGGCCGGGGGACCTACAATGAGCAGTTCTTC
d_gene: TRBD1; j_gene: TRBJ1-4; abundance: few; v_gene: TRBV2; CDR3aa: CASSGDSDGEKLFF; CDR3nt: TGTGCCAGCAGTGGGGACAGTGATGGGGAAAAACTGTTTTTT
d_gene: TRBD1; j_gene: TRBJ2-2; abundance: .; v_gene: TRBV28; CDR3aa: CASSLHTGGTGELFF; CDR3nt: TGTGCCAGCAGTCTTCATACAGGGGGCACCGGGGAGCTGTTTTTT
d_gene: .; j_gene: TRBJ2-7; abundance: .; v_gene: TRBV14; CDR3aa: CASSPYAGDTSYEQYF; CDR3nt: TGTGCCAGCAGCCCCTATGCAGGGGATACTTCCTACGAGCAGTACTTC
d_gene: .; j_gene: TRBJ2-3; abundance: .; v_gene: TRBV27; CDR3aa: CASSLSSPSTDTQYF; CDR3nt: TGTGCCAGCAGTTTATCGTCCCCCTCCACAGATACGCAGTATTTT
d_gene: TRBD1; j_gene: TRBJ2-2; abundance: .; v_gene: TRBV13; CDR3aa: CASSQRTGGTGELFF; CDR3nt: TGTGCCAGCAGCCAACGGACAGGGGGTACCGGGGAGCTGTTTTTT